The rows below give T cell receptor beta chains drawn from one sample of a study of graft-versus-host responses after intestinal transplantation. Method: immunoSEQ multiplex PCR; TCRdb's copy keeps in-frame clones and lacks some. The table shows approximately 14,000 clones, with around two thirds occurring only once. Sequencing used ileum tissue, obtained less than 700 days after intestinal transplantation. Receptors originate from a human patient who received an intestinal transplant, so some T cells may come from the graft donor. Both conserved end residues are part of each CDR3. Fields, in order: D gene, V gene, J gene, clone size, CDR3 protein, CDR3 DNA. The D gene is left open where the match is weak. Clone size is not always given. Where it is, it says once, few, many or a class for expanded clones.

d_call: .
v_call: TRBV18
j_call: TRBJ2-5
clone_size: .
cdr3_aa: CASSPPGLQETQYF
cdr3_nt: TGTGCCAGCTCACCACCTGGACTTCAAGAGACCCAGTACTTC

d_call: TRBD1
v_call: TRBV19
j_call: TRBJ1-3
clone_size: .
cdr3_aa: CASSRGQAGNTIYF
cdr3_nt: TGTGCCAGTAGTCGGGGACAGGCTGGAAACACCATATATTTT

d_call: .
v_call: TRBV30
j_call: TRBJ2-7
clone_size: .
cdr3_aa: CAWGTGTSPAYEQYF
cdr3_nt: TGTGCCTGGGGGACCGGGACTTCCCCCGCCTACGAGCAGTACTTC

d_call: TRBD1
v_call: TRBV25-1
j_call: TRBJ1-5
clone_size: .
cdr3_aa: CASSEGSEGAGQPQHF
cdr3_nt: TGTGCCAGCAGTGAAGGATCAGAGGGGGCGGGTCAGCCCCAGCATTTT

d_call: .
v_call: TRBV6-1
j_call: TRBJ1-2
clone_size: .
cdr3_aa: CASSEGGWGSNYGYTF
cdr3_nt: TGTGCCAGCAGTGAGGGGGGTTGGGGCTCTAACTATGGCTACACCTTC

d_call: TRBD2
v_call: TRBV4-3
j_call: TRBJ2-3
clone_size: .
cdr3_aa: CASSQDHRGVTADTQYF
cdr3_nt: TGCGCCAGCAGCCAAGATCATCGGGGGGTTACGGCAGATACGCAGTATTTT

d_call: .
v_call: TRBV18
j_call: TRBJ1-1
clone_size: .
cdr3_aa: CASSPTNREGYLGEAFF
cdr3_nt: TGTGCCAGCTCACCCACCAACAGGGAGGGTTATTTGGGTGAAGCTTTCTTT

d_call: .
v_call: TRBV10-3
j_call: TRBJ2-1
clone_size: .
cdr3_aa: CAISPEDNEQFF
cdr3_nt: TGTGCCATCTCTCCCGAGGACAATGAGCAGTTCTTC

d_call: TRBD1
v_call: TRBV19
j_call: TRBJ1-2
clone_size: few
cdr3_aa: CASSIGGTGIYGYTF
cdr3_nt: TGTGCCAGTAGTATAGGGGGGACAGGGATCTATGGCTACACCTTC

d_call: .
v_call: TRBV10-3
j_call: TRBJ1-4
clone_size: few
cdr3_aa: CAIRGRDNEKLFF
cdr3_nt: TGTGCCATCAGGGGGCGGGATAATGAAAAACTGTTTTTT